Listed below are T cell receptor beta chains from one sample, sequenced in a study of blood T cell repertoires in COVID-19. Measured with immunoSEQ multiplex PCR; TCRdb has only the in-frame clones, and not every one. This sample has 35,000 to 40,000 clones, with roughly 89% found just once. The sample was peripheral blood. Receptors originate from a man between 60 and 70 years old with active or convalescent COVID-19. Both conserved end residues are part of each CDR3. D genes are given only for firm matches. Clone size is shown for a subset of rows, as once, few, many or a class of expanded clone.

V,length,J,size,D,DNA,CDR3
TRBV29-1,12,TRBJ2-5,-,-,TGCAGCGTTGTAGGAGGGGAAGAGACCCAGTACTTC,CSVVGGEETQYF
TRBV5-4,15,TRBJ2-1,-,TRBD2,TGTGCCAGCACAAGTACATCGGGGGGATCTAGGGAGCAGTTCTTC,CASTSTSGGSREQFF
TRBV19,14,TRBJ1-5,-,-,TGTGCCAGCAGAACAGTACATAGCAATCAGCCCCAGCATTTT,CASRTVHSNQPQHF
TRBV27,17,TRBJ2-7,-,TRBD1,TGTGCCAGCAGTAGACTCCGACAGGGGCTTGCGAACGACGAGCAGTACTTC,CASSRLRQGLANDEQYF
TRBV6-5,14,TRBJ1-4,-,TRBD1,TGTGCCAGCAGTTTACAGGGGGTTGGAGAAAAACTGTTTTTT,CASSLQGVGEKLFF
TRBV5-1,16,TRBJ2-6,-,-,TGCGCCAGCAGCCCCTTTGGGAGCTCTGGGGCCAACGTCCTGACTTTC,CASSPFGSSGANVLTF
TRBV6-1,15,TRBJ2-7,few,-,TGTGCCAGCAGTGAAACAAGGGGCGTGGGGTACGAGCAGTACTTC,CASSETRGVGYEQYF
TRBV7-9,13,TRBJ1-5,-,TRBD1,TGTGCCAGCAGCATAGACAGGGATGAGCCCCAGCATTTT,CASSIDRDEPQHF
TRBV11-2,14,TRBJ2-2,-,TRBD1,TGTGCCAGCATCGCCGGGACAGGGTCCGGGGAGCTGTTTTTT,CASIAGTGSGELFF
TRBV28,12,TRBJ1-3,-,-,TGTGCCAGCAGTAGAGTTGGAAACACCATATATTTT,CASSRVGNTIYF
TRBV2,14,TRBJ2-1,-,-,TGTGCCAGCAGTGAAAATCTAGAAGCTGGTGAGCAGTTCTTC,CASSENLEAGEQFF
TRBV12-3/TRBV12-4,13,TRBJ2-2,-,-,TGTGCCGGACAATACAGGAACACCGGGGAGCTGTTTTTT,CAGQYRNTGELFF
TRBV6-5,14,TRBJ2-4,-,-,TGTGCCACAAGGAGGGGTTTAGGCAAAAACATTCAGTACTTC,CATRRGLGKNIQYF
TRBV4-2,17,TRBJ1-3,-,-,TGTGCCAGCAGCCAATGGCTTAGCTTAAACTCTGGAAACACCATATATTTT,CASSQWLSLNSGNTIYF
TRBV10-3,12,TRBJ2-5,-,-,TGTGCCATAGGGTCGGGAGAAGAGACCCAGTACTTC,CAIGSGEETQYF
TRBV27,15,TRBJ1-2,-,TRBD1,TGTGCCAGCAGGCCGGGGACAGGGGGCTACTATGGCTACACCTTC,CASRPGTGGYYGYTF
TRBV28,12,TRBJ1-2,-,-,TGTGCCAGCAGTTTCTCTTTCTATGGCTACACCTTC,CASSFSFYGYTF
TRBV6-1,16,TRBJ2-1,-,TRBD2,TGTGCCAGCAGTGAAGCGTGGGGACTAGCGGGAGGTTTAAAGTTCTTC,CASSEAWGLAGGLKFF
TRBV7-9,15,TRBJ2-1,-,-,TGTGCCAGCAGCATCGACAGTTACTCCTACAATGAGCAGTTCTTC,CASSIDSYSYNEQFF
TRBV3-1/TRBV3-2,15,TRBJ2-5,once,-,TGTGCCAGCAGCCAAGCGTACTCTTCACAAGAGACCCAGTACTTC,CASSQAYSSQETQYF
TRBV6-5,12,TRBJ1-2,-,TRBD1,TGTGCCAGCAGTCAGGGGGCGGGTGGCTACACCTTC,CASSQGAGGYTF
TRBV21-1,16,TRBJ2-7,once,-,TGTGCCAGCAGCAATTTAGCGGCGGATGAGTACTACGATCAGTACTTC,CASSNLAADEYYDQYF
TRBV4-1,17,TRBJ2-5,-,TRBD2,TGCGCCAGCAGCCAATGGGGGAGCGGGACTCTAGAAGAGACCCAGTACTTC,CASSQWGSGTLEETQYF
TRBV5-1,12,TRBJ2-3,-,-,TGCGCCAGCAGCCCATCCGGGGATACGCAGTATTTT,CASSPSGDTQYF
TRBV28,17,TRBJ1-4,-,-,TGTGCCAGCAGTTTAATCGGCAGGGTAATGACTAATGAAAAACTGTTTTTT,CASSLIGRVMTNEKLFF
TRBV4-1,15,TRBJ2-1,-,-,TGCGCCAGCAGCCAAGTAACAGAGCCCTACAATGAGCAGTTCTTC,CASSQVTEPYNEQFF
TRBV7-3,14,TRBJ2-1,-,TRBD2,TGTGCCAGCAGCTTTCTAGCGGGAGGCAGGGAGCAGTTCTTC,CASSFLAGGREQFF
TRBV5-1,17,TRBJ2-5,-,TRBD1,TGCGCCAGCAGCTTGGGGACAGGGAGGACTCACCAAGAGACCCAGTACTTC,CASSLGTGRTHQETQYF
TRBV12-3/TRBV12-4,13,TRBJ2-7,-,-,TGTGCCAGCAGGAAGACAGGAATGTACGAGCAGTACTTC,CASRKTGMYEQYF
TRBV19,15,TRBJ2-1,-,-,TGTGCCAGTCGCCCAATGGGGAGGTCTTACAATGAGCAGTTCTTC,CASRPMGRSYNEQFF
TRBV9,14,TRBJ2-7,-,TRBD1,TGTGCCAGCAGCTTGACAGGGGCCCCGACCGAGCAGTACTTC,CASSLTGAPTEQYF
TRBV6-5,11,TRBJ2-1,-,-,TGTGCCAGCAGGGAGTACAATGAGCAGTTCTTC,CASREYNEQFF
TRBV5-4,16,TRBJ2-4,-,TRBD1,TGTGCCAGCAGCTTTTCGGGGACAGTAGCCAAAAACATTCAGTACTTC,CASSFSGTVAKNIQYF
TRBV14,17,TRBJ1-1,-,-,TGTGCCAGCAGCCCTACGCGCGCACAGGCGTCGTGGACTGAAGCTTTCTTT,CASSPTRAQASWTEAFF
TRBV4-2,21,TRBJ2-7,-,TRBD2,TGTGCCAGCAGCCAAGTAGTCTTGCGGGCTAGCGGGAGGGCCTGGAGGTACGAGCAGTACTTC,CASSQVVLRASGRAWRYEQYF
TRBV6-5,11,TRBJ2-7,-,-,TGTGCCAGCAACCTAGGGGGCGAGCAGTACTTC,CASNLGGEQYF
TRBV6-5,15,TRBJ2-1,-,TRBD2,TGTGCCAGCAGCCTCCTAGCGGGAGACTACAATGAGCAGTTCTTC,CASSLLAGDYNEQFF
TRBV7-6,15,TRBJ2-7,-,TRBD2,TGTGCCAGCAGCATGACGCCGGGACTAGCAGGCGAGCAGTACTTC,CASSMTPGLAGEQYF
TRBV19,15,TRBJ2-7,-,TRBD1,TGTGCCAGTAGGCTACGGACAGGAGGATCCTACGAGCAGTACTTC,CASRLRTGGSYEQYF
TRBV7-9,13,TRBJ2-1,-,-,TGTGCCAGCTACCGCGACTACCCCAATGAGCAGTTCTTC,CASYRDYPNEQFF
TRBV9,16,TRBJ2-4,-,-,TGTGCCAGCAGCGTAGGACAGGGACTAGCCAAAAACATTCAGTACTTC,CASSVGQGLAKNIQYF
TRBV7-2,18,TRBJ2-1,once,-,TGTGCCAGCAGCTCCCCCCCCGGGACAAGCCTCTCCTACAATGAGCAGTTCTTC,CASSSPPGTSLSYNEQFF
TRBV11-2,15,TRBJ2-7,-,-,TGTGCCAGCAGCACCTCCCAGGCCGACACCTACGAGCAGTACTTC,CASSTSQADTYEQYF
TRBV7-9,15,TRBJ1-6,-,-,TGTGCCAGCAGCTTACAGGGAGGGTTTTATTCACCCCTCCACTTT,CASSLQGGFYSPLHF
TRBV12-3/TRBV12-4,13,TRBJ2-7,-,TRBD2,TGTGCCAGCAGTGGGACTAGCTCCTACGAGCAGTACTTC,CASSGTSSYEQYF
TRBV14,17,TRBJ2-5,-,TRBD1,TGTGCCAGCAGCCAAGTACCCACCGACAGGGGCGGGGAGACCCAGTACTTC,CASSQVPTDRGGETQYF
TRBV2,15,TRBJ2-3,-,TRBD2,TGTGCCAGGAAGAAGACTAGCGGGGGCTCAGATACGCAGTATTTT,CARKKTSGGSDTQYF
TRBV2,14,TRBJ1-1,few,-,TGTGCCAGCCGAAATGACAGACAGAACACTGAAGCTTTCTTT,CASRNDRQNTEAFF
TRBV29-1,14,TRBJ1-2,-,TRBD1,TGCAGCGCTCTGACCGATTCCGGACAGGGGACTGGCAATTTC,CSALTDSGQGTGNF
TRBV5-1,17,TRBJ2-1,-,TRBD1,TGCGCCAGCAGCTTGGGTCCGCGGGGACAGGGGAGCAATGAGCAGTTCTTC,CASSLGPRGQGSNEQFF
TRBV9,13,TRBJ2-3,-,TRBD2,TGTGCCAGCTCGGGCGGGAGTACAGATACGCAGTATTTT,CASSGGSTDTQYF
TRBV6-2/TRBV6-3,14,TRBJ1-5,-,-,TGTGCCAGCAGCCCCACAGGGAAAGGTCAGCCCCAGCATTTT,CASSPTGKGQPQHF
TRBV21-1,17,TRBJ1-3,-,-,TGTGCCAGCAGCGCCTGTCGGGAGGGGGCGCGAGGAAACACCATATATTTT,CASSACREGARGNTIYF
TRBV6-2/TRBV6-3,14,TRBJ1-1,once,-,TGTGCCAGCAGTTACGGAGGGAGGCACACTGAAGCTTTCTTT,CASSYGGRHTEAFF
TRBV18,14,TRBJ2-7,-,-,TGTGCCAGCTCACCGGCCATCGCCGGGGAGCCGGCGAACTTC,CASSPAIAGEPANF